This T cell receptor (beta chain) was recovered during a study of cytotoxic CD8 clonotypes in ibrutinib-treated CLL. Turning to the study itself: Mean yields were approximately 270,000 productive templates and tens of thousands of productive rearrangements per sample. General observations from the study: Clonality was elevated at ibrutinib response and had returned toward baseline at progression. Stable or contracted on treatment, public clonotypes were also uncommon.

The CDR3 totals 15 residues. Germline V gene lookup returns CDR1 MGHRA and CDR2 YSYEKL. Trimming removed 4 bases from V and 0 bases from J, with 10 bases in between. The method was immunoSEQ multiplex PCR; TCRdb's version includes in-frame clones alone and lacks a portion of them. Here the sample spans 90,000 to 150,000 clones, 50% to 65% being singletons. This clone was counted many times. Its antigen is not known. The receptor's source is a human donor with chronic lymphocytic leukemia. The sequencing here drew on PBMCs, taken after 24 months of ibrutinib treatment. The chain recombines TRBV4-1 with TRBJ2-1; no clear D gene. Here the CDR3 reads CASSPVGSSYNEQFF. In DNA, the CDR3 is TGCGCCAGCAGCCCAGTGGGCAGCTCCTACAATGAGCAGTTCTTC.